These 23 T cell receptor beta chains came from one sample sequenced in a study of blood T cell repertoires in COVID-19. Libraries were prepared by immunoSEQ multiplex PCR; TCRdb keeps only in-frame clonotypes and omits some of them. Here the sample spans around 260,000 clones, approximately 86% being singletons. Sequenced sample: peripheral blood. These receptors all stem from a human donor with COVID-19, enrolled during active disease. The donor label of this sample is uncertain.

The chain recombines TRBV7-2 with TRBJ1-2, with a possible D match to TRBD1 (6 bases). Germline-derived CDR1 and CDR2 are SGHTA and FQGNSA. V was clipped by 9 bases and J by 2 bases, with 16 bases between them. This CDR3 has 14 amino acids. CDR3 in amino acids: CASRKQGSNYGYTF. In nucleotides, the CDR3 is TGTGCCAGTCGAAAACAGGGATCCAACTATGGCTACACCTTC.

The V call is TRBV3-1 (or the pseudogene TRBV3-2), the J call TRBJ1-1; 7 bases agree with TRBD1. Losses at the gene ends were 4 bases for V and 7 bases for J; bases not matched to a gene: 6. Germline V gives CDR1 LGHDT, CDR2 YNNKEL (reference sequence). This CDR3 has 13 amino acids. The CDR3 DNA reads TGTGCCAGCAGCCCGACAGGGCTGGATGAAGCTTTCTTT. Amino acids: CASSPTGLDEAFF.

The chain links TRBV6-2 or TRBV6-3 to TRBJ2-5, with 12 nucleotides matching TRBD2. With 6 bases clipped from V and 1 base from J, the junction kept 15 bases outside the gene matches. The germline CDR1 and CDR2 sequences are MNHEY and SVGEGT. There are 19 residues in the CDR3. The CDR3 DNA follows: TGTGCCAGCAGCCCTGGGAGACTAGCGGGAGCCCTCGGCCAAGAGACCCAGTACTTC. Translating gives CASSPGRLAGALGQETQYF.

CDR3 in DNA: TGTGCCAGCAGATATATTACTAGCGGGGGCTACGAGCAGTACTTC. It codes for CASRYITSGGYEQYF. The V and J genes are TRBV6-5 and TRBJ2-7; TRBD2 aligns across 11 bases. This CDR3 has 15 amino acids. From germline, CDR1 is MNHEY and CDR2 SVGAGI. The trim removed 6 bases at V and 3 bases at J, leaving 7 bases unmatched.

This chain links TRBV27 with TRBJ2-1; 9 bases are shared with TRBD2. From germline, CDR1 is MNHEY and CDR2 SMNVEV (reference sequence). The J segment lost 4 bases and the V segment lost 2 bases, leaving 6 bases of the junction unmatched. The CDR3 is 16 amino acids. Here the CDR3 reads CASSLGSGSAYNEQFF. For the CDR3, the DNA is TGTGCCAGCAGTTTAGGTAGCGGGAGCGCGTACAATGAGCAGTTCTTC.

V usage is TRBV19 and J usage is TRBJ1-3; D is unclear. V dropped 5 bases and J dropped 0 bases, with 8 bases sitting between them. The CDR3 contains 14 residues. Germline CDR1 LNHDA, CDR2 SQIVND (reference sequence). Here the CDR3 DNA reads TGTGCCAGTAGTGTCACGAGCTCTGGAAACACCATATATTTT. Amino acids: CASSVTSSGNTIYF.

This sequence joins TRBV19 and TRBJ1-2, with TRBD1 identical over 7 bases. CDR1 LNHDA and CDR2 SQIVND come from the germline V gene (reference sequence). The length of the CDR3 is 13 residues. V was clipped by 5 bases and J by 4 bases; unmatched bases: 4. The DNA for the CDR3 is TGTGCCAGTAGTCGGGACAGACCCTATGGCTACACCTTC. Translation: CASSRDRPYGYTF.

The chain has TRBV25-1 and TRBJ2-5, with 7 bases lining up with TRBD2. Germline V lookup: CDR1 MGHDK, CDR2 SYGVNS. The CDR3 has 15 amino acids. The V gene end was trimmed by 2 bases and the J gene end by 4 bases; junction bases not matched to a gene: 7. CDR3 residues: CASSEPGGSLETQYF. The CDR3 DNA follows: TGTGCCAGCAGTGAACCAGGCGGGAGCCTAGAGACCCAGTACTTC. Complete variable domain (other parts from reference TRBV25-1 and TRBJ2-5): EADIYQTPRYLVIGTGKKITLECSQTMGHDKMYWYQQDPGMELHLIHYSYGVNSTEKGDLSSESTVSRIRTEHFPLTLESARPSHTSQYLCASSEPGGSLETQYFGPGTRLLVL.

J is TRBJ2-1 and V is TRBV2, with TRBD2 matching 14 bases. Trimming cost V 7 bases and J 3 bases; bases outside gene matches: 11. The CDR3 loop spans 18 amino acids. The germline CDR1 and CDR2 sequences are SNHLY and FYNNEI. This chain's CDR3 is CASMAGTSGSHIYNEQFF. CDR3 nucleotides: TGTGCCAGCATGGCCGGGACTAGCGGGAGCCACATCTACAATGAGCAGTTCTTC.

The chain is built from TRBV4-1 and TRBJ2-7; 12 bases fit TRBD2. The length of the CDR3 is 15 residues. V lost 5 bases to trimming and J lost 3 bases; unmatched junction nucleotides: 5. In germline, CDR1 is MGHRA, CDR2 YSYEKL. CDR3 protein: CASSSGLAGIYEQYF. The CDR3, as DNA: TGCGCCAGCAGCTCGGGACTAGCGGGTATCTACGAGCAGTACTTC.

The chain recombines TRBV28 with TRBJ2-5; 8 nucleotides align to TRBD1. The CDR3 is made up of 15 amino acids. The V gene end was trimmed by 5 bases and the J gene end by 1 base; junction bases not matched to a gene: 6. CDR1 and CDR2 (germline): MDHEN, SYDVKM. CDR3 DNA: TGTGCCAGCAGTGATCGGACAGGGCGCCAAGAGACCCAGTACTTC. It yields the protein CASSDRTGRQETQYF.

V is TRBV5-8 and J is TRBJ2-7, with a possible D match to TRBD1 (5 bases). This CDR3 region has 15 residues. CDR1 is SGHTS and CDR2 is YDEGEE in the germline V gene. V gave up 1 base and J gave up 5 bases, with 16 bases separating them. CDR3 loop: CASSLLTGRVHEQYF. Written as DNA, the CDR3 is TGTGCCAGCAGCTTGCTTACAGGAAGGGTCCACGAGCAGTACTTC.

This chain uses TRBV20-1 with TRBJ1-4, with D perhaps TRBD1 (5 bases). Germline V gene data show CDR1 as DFQATT and CDR2 as SNEGSKA (reference sequence). CDR3 length equals 14 residues. The germline V and J ends were trimmed by 3 bases and 7 bases, with 15 bases remaining between them. The CDR3 region is CSASWVRGGEKLFF. CDR3 bases: TGCAGTGCTAGTTGGGTTAGGGGAGGTGAAAAACTGTTTTTT.

The chain is built from TRBV5-1 and TRBJ2-7, with a possible D match to TRBD1 (5 bases). V was shortened by 1 base and J by 2 bases, with 13 bases between the two germline ends. This CDR3 comprises 15 residues. Looked up from germline, CDR1 is SGHRS and CDR2 is YFSETQ. CDR3 nucleotides: TGCGCCAGCAGCTTGAACACGGACAATACCTACGAGCAGTACTTC. It is translated as CASSLNTDNTYEQYF.

Only one count was recorded for this clone. The CDR3 DNA sequence: TGTGCCAGCAGCTCGGACAGGGCGAACACTGAAGCTTTCTTT. It codes for CASSSDRANTEAFF. The chain couples TRBV5-5 to TRBJ1-1; 8 bases line up with TRBD1. The trim removed 3 bases at V and 1 base at J, leaving 2 bases unmatched. CDR1 SGHKS and CDR2 YYEKEE come from the germline V gene (reference sequence). The CDR3 has 14 amino acids.

J is TRBJ1-2 and V is TRBV28; 7 bases are a match to TRBD1. The germline CDR1 and CDR2 sequences are MDHEN and SYDVKM. Losses at the gene ends were 5 bases for V and 3 bases for J; bases not matched to a gene: 12. This CDR3 comprises 16 residues. CDR3 region: CASSPQGVLGDYGYTF. The DNA of the CDR3 is TGTGCCAGCAGTCCCCAGGGGGTCCTTGGGGACTATGGCTACACCTTC.

This clone has a single count. The chain couples TRBV7-2 to TRBJ2-7; weak D call: TRBD2 (5 bases). V was trimmed by 3 bases and J by 5 bases, leaving 11 bases between them. Germline V gene lookup returns CDR1 SGHTA and CDR2 FQGNSA. CDR3 length: 13 amino acids. CDR3 region: CASSLPGNHEQYF. The CDR3 region has the DNA TGTGCCAGCAGCTTGCCGGGGAACCACGAGCAGTACTTC.

To note about this clone: The sample holds other DNA sequences that translate to the same CDR3. V usage is TRBV3-1 (or the pseudogene TRBV3-2) and J usage is TRBJ1-3; D remains unclear. Trimming pared 0 bases from V and 0 bases from J, leaving 6 bases between. There are 15 residues in the CDR3. CDR1 is LGHDT and CDR2 is YNNKEL in the germline V gene (reference sequence). CDR3 sequence: CASSQDSSSGNTIYF. The CDR3 coding sequence is TGTGCCAGCAGCCAAGATTCCAGCTCTGGAAACACCATATATTTT.

The chain's CDR3 is CSVAGHPVYGYTF. The CDR3 DNA sequence: TGCAGCGTTGCCGGACACCCTGTCTATGGCTACACCTTC. The chain recombines TRBV29-1 with TRBJ1-2; TRBD1 is a possible D gene (5 bases). This CDR3 spans 13 amino acids. Germline-derived CDR1 and CDR2 are SQVTM and ANQGSEA. V was trimmed by 4 bases and J by 4 bases, leaving 13 bases between them.

Note on this clone: The same CDR3 arises from other DNA sequences in this sample as well. The chain carries TRBV30 and TRBJ1-1; tentative D call: TRBD1 (6 bases). Germline V gene data show CDR1 as GTSNPN and CDR2 as SVGIG (reference sequence). V was cut by 3 bases and J by 2 bases, with 7 bases left in between. The CDR3 is made up of 12 amino acids. The CDR3 spells CAWRQGNTEAFF. For the CDR3, the DNA is TGTGCCTGGAGACAGGGAAACACTGAAGCTTTCTTT.

This clone appeared a single time. The rearrangement links TRBV5-4 to TRBJ2-7, with a weak D call TRBD2 (5 bases). The CDR3 is 13 amino acids. From germline, CDR1 is SGHNT and CDR2 YYREEE (reference sequence). The V and J ends lost 4 bases and 3 bases respectively, with 11 bases between them. CDR3 sequence: CASSLAGVYEQYF. The CDR3, as DNA: TGTGCCAGCAGCCTGGCCGGGGTCTACGAGCAGTACTTC.

The V and J genes are TRBV5-6 and TRBJ2-3, with TRBD2 matching over 10 bases. The V gene's germline CDR1 is SGHDT and CDR2 YYEEEE. V trimming: 0 bases; J trimming: 1 base; junction bases outside the gene matches: 5. The CDR3 sequence is 17 residues long. CDR3 protein: CASSLATSGTGTDTQYF. CDR3 nucleotide sequence: TGTGCCAGCAGCTTGGCAACTAGCGGGACGGGCACAGATACGCAGTATTTT. The whole variable domain, remainder taken from reference TRBV5-6 and TRBJ2-3, is DAGVTQSPTHLIKTRGQQVTLRCSPKSGHDTVSWYQQALGQGPQFIFQYYEEEERQRGNFPDRFSGHQFPNYSSELNVNALLLGDSALYLCASSLATSGTGTDTQYFGPGTRLTVL.

With respect to this clone: Just one base apart from a much larger clone, this may be a read error. V is TRBV28 and J is TRBJ1-1; D gene unclear. V gave up 7 bases and J gave up 1 base, with 4 bases separating them. This CDR3 has 11 amino acids. CDR1 is MDHEN and CDR2 is SYDVKM in the germline V gene. The CDR3 DNA follows: TGTGCCAGCAACGGGAACACTGAAGCTTTCTTT. This codes for CASNGNTEAFF.